This TCR beta chain originates from a study of shared clonotypes between healthy human individuals. Study overall: CD4 naive cells filled three plates per donor, CD4 memory three, CD8 naive two and CD8 memory one.

This clone was counted once. Germline V gene lookup returns CDR1 GTSNPN and CDR2 SVGIG (reference sequence). V was clipped by 2 bases and J by 1 base, with 5 bases between them. The CDR3 is 12 amino acids. Libraries were prepared by immunoSEQ multiplex PCR; TCRdb keeps only in-frame clonotypes and omits some of them. Altogether about 2.4 million clones are present, approximately 94% being singletons, with the ten largest covering about 0.38%. The TCR comes from a young man in good health. Some clones in this sample may be carry-over from other donors' samples. The V gene is TRBV30, the J gene TRBJ1-1; D ambiguous. The sequenced sample consisted of naive CD4+ T cells from PBMCs. Specified subset: CD45RA+ positively selected. The DNA of the CDR3 is TGTGCCTGGAGTTGGCAGAACACTGAAGCTTTCTTT. This sequence encodes CAWSWQNTEAFF.